The rows below give T cell receptor beta chains drawn from one sample of a study of T cells in localized non-small cell lung cancer. The data were produced by immunoSEQ multiplex PCR, yet TCRdb's version contains in-frame clones alone and is incomplete. Counted here are about 24,000 clones, 92% occurring once; the ten biggest clones make up approximately 2.7%. Sample: peripheral blood, taken before any cancer treatment. The receptors come from a woman aged 35 to 75 with stage I lung adenocarcinoma. Each CDR3 is given with its conserved first and last residue. Each record gives: V gene, clone size, D gene, J gene, CDR3 DNA, CDR3 protein. D genes are given only for firm matches. Not every row has a clone size; where given, it reads once, few, many or a size class.

TRBV19	.	.	TRBJ1-3	TGTGCCAGTAGTATATCGGGACCCGGGTCTGGAAACACCATATATTTT	CASSISGPGSGNTIYF
TRBV5-8	.	TRBD2	TRBJ2-7	TGTGCCAGCAGCTTTAGCGGGAGCCCCTACGAGCAGTACTTC	CASSFSGSPYEQYF
TRBV20-1	.	TRBD2	TRBJ2-7	TGCAGTGCTTTGCGGGAGGGCGAGCAGTACTTC	CSALREGEQYF
TRBV6-5	.	.	TRBJ1-2	TGTGCCAGCAGATGGACAGCCCGCTCCGGGGCTGGCTACACCTTC	CASRWTARSGAGYTF
TRBV5-1	once	.	TRBJ1-4	TGCGCCAGCAGCTTGGGGACAGAGCCACTTAATGAAAAACTGTTTTTT	CASSLGTEPLNEKLFF
TRBV6-1	.	TRBD1	TRBJ1-4	TGTGCCAGCAGTGGATCCAGGGGGGGAGAATGGGAAAAACTGTTTTTT	CASSGSRGGEWEKLFF
TRBV9	.	TRBD1	TRBJ1-1	TGTGCCAGCAGCCATTCTAACAGGGGCGTCAACACTGAAGCTTTCTTT	CASSHSNRGVNTEAFF
TRBV6-1	.	TRBD1	TRBJ2-1	TGTGCCAGCCATAAGGACAGGGCCTCCTACAATGAGCAGTTCTTC	CASHKDRASYNEQFF
TRBV7-9	.	.	TRBJ1-2	TGTGCCAGCAGCGACCTTTTAGGGGAAACAATCGATGGCTACACCTTC	CASSDLLGETIDGYTF
TRBV7-9	.	.	TRBJ1-2	TGTGCCAGCAGCTTAGGGGACGGCCCCTATGGCTACACCTTC	CASSLGDGPYGYTF
TRBV11-2	.	.	TRBJ2-4	TGTGCCAGCAGCTTACCCCCAGATTTAGCCAAAAACATTCAGTACTTC	CASSLPPDLAKNIQYF
TRBV5-1	.	.	TRBJ2-3	TGCGCCAGCAGCGCTGAAGTGGGCACAGATACGCAGTATTTT	CASSAEVGTDTQYF
TRBV11-3	medium-sized	TRBD2	TRBJ2-1	TGTGCCAGCAGTCCTAGCGGGGGTTACAATGAGCAGTTCTTC	CASSPSGGYNEQFF
TRBV27	.	.	TRBJ2-7	TGTGCCAGCAGTTTATCGGGGACCGTGCAGGAGCAGTACTTC	CASSLSGTVQEQYF
TRBV2	.	.	TRBJ1-1	TGTGCCAGCGACCTGGGGGGGCTCTGGACTGAAGCTTTCTTT	CASDLGGLWTEAFF
TRBV28	.	.	TRBJ1-2	TGTGCCAGCAGGGCCCAGACAGGACACACCTTC	CASRAQTGHTF
TRBV11-1	.	TRBD1	TRBJ2-3	TGTGCCAGCAGCTTAGGTGGGACAGTGACAGATACGCAGTATTTT	CASSLGGTVTDTQYF
TRBV9	.	.	TRBJ1-2	TGTGCCAGCAGCGTAGAAGGGTTAGGCTACACCTTC	CASSVEGLGYTF
TRBV29-1	.	.	TRBJ2-7	TGCAGCGTTGTATACTCCGGGCGCAAAAACGAGCAGTACTTC	CSVVYSGRKNEQYF
TRBV7-8	.	TRBD2	TRBJ2-3	TGTGCCAGCAGCTTAGAGGGGACTAGTGTCACTGATACGCAGTATTTT	CASSLEGTSVTDTQYF
TRBV7-7	.	.	TRBJ2-1	TGTGCCAGCAGCTTTGGAGCGTCCAATGAGCAGTTCTTC	CASSFGASNEQFF
TRBV27	.	.	TRBJ2-2	TGTGCCAGCAGTTTAAGGGCCAGATCGGGGGAGCTGTTTTTT	CASSLRARSGELFF
TRBV18	.	.	TRBJ2-5	TGTGCCAGCTCACCAAGCGTTACCGGAGAGTCCCAGTACTTC	CASSPSVTGESQYF
TRBV29-1	.	TRBD1	TRBJ2-7	TGCAGCGCTGAGGGGCCATCCGGGGGACAGGACCCCTACGAGCAGTACTTC	CSAEGPSGGQDPYEQYF
TRBV5-1	.	.	TRBJ2-2	TGCGCCAGCAGCTTGGACCCTGACGGGGAGCTGTTTTTT	CASSLDPDGELFF
TRBV5-1	.	.	TRBJ1-6	TGCGCCAGCAGCCCAACTGCGGTGCGGGCCGTGGGTTCACCCCTCCACTTT	CASSPTAVRAVGSPLHF
TRBV30	.	.	TRBJ1-5	TGTGCCTGGAGCGGGGGGCACAGTTTCAATCAGCCCCAGCATTTT	CAWSGGHSFNQPQHF
TRBV18	.	.	TRBJ1-1	TGTGCCAGCTCACCTTATAATATGAACACTGAAGCTTTCTTT	CASSPYNMNTEAFF
TRBV4-1	.	.	TRBJ1-5	TGCGCCAGCAGCCAAGAATTAGTAGGGAGGCCCCAGCATTTT	CASSQELVGRPQHF
TRBV7-9	.	.	TRBJ2-4	TGTGCCAGCAGCTTAGCTAGGGGACATCTAGCCAAAAACATTCAGTACTTC	CASSLARGHLAKNIQYF
TRBV19	.	.	TRBJ1-5	TGTGCCAGTAGCATGGGGGGGAATCAGCCCCAGCATTTT	CASSMGGNQPQHF
TRBV6-5	once	.	TRBJ2-1	TGTGCCAGCAGTTACGACAACGGGGATGAGCAGTTCTTC	CASSYDNGDEQFF
TRBV4-1	once	.	TRBJ2-7	TGCGCCAGCAGTCATCCCCTGGGGGAGCAGTACTTC	CASSHPLGEQYF